The 9 T cell receptor beta chains given below trace back to one sample, sequenced in a study of T cell repertoires in cytomegalovirus infection. TCRdb reanalysed the reads using MiXCR and keeps one entry per CDR3 protein. The sample lists 900,000 to 950,000 distinct CDR3 sequences, approximately 31% seen once, with 13% in the top ten. Their specific antigens are unknown. Material: cultured CD8+ T cells from PBMCs, obtained from culture after CMV antigen stimulation. The receptor source for this set is a human donor in good health (CMV status not recorded). Some clones in this sample may be carry-over from other donors' samples.

The sample holds a few counts of this clonotype. V and J are TRBV5-1 and TRBJ1-2, with TRBD1 matching over 8 bases. V was clipped by 6 bases and J by 4 bases; unmatched bases: 8. The CDR3 contains 14 residues. Per the germline V gene, CDR1 is SGHRS and CDR2 is YFSETQ. The CDR3: CASKTGAEAYGYTF. CDR3 sequence (DNA): TGCGCCAGCAAGACAGGGGCCGAGGCCTATGGCTACACCTTC.

Here the CDR3 DNA reads TGTGCCAGCAGTTACTTTGAAGCCGGGACCGGCACCTATGGCTACACCTTC. This gives the protein CASSYFEAGTGTYGYTF. The V and J genes are TRBV6-8 and TRBJ1-2, with TRBD1 as a possible D gene (5 bases). The CDR3 is made up of 17 amino acids. The germline CDR1 and CDR2 sequences are MNHGY and SAAAGT. V was pared by 1 base and J by 4 bases, with 19 bases between.

The chain is built from TRBV7-4 and TRBJ1-2, with TRBD1 as a possible D gene (6 bases). There are 15 residues in the CDR3. V was trimmed by 4 bases and J by 8 bases, leaving 20 bases between them. Germline loops: CDR1 SGHVT, CDR2 SQSDAQ. The CDR3 DNA is TGTGCCAGCAGCTACCCGGGACAAGGGACCCTCGGCTACACCTTC. Translating gives CASSYPGQGTLGYTF.

The sample holds a few counts of this clonotype. The genes are TRBV7-9 and TRBJ2-1; the match to TRBD1 covers 12 bases. Germline trimming cut 4 bases from V and 4 bases from J; bases unmatched to any gene: 11. This CDR3 is built from 18 residues. The germline CDR1 and CDR2 sequences are SEHNR and FQNEAQ (reference sequence). The CDR3 loop is CASSSRDRGLRIYNEQFF. The CDR3 DNA reads TGTGCCAGCAGCTCCAGGGACAGGGGGCTCCGAATATACAATGAGCAGTTCTTC.

This clonotype was detected only a few times. V and J are TRBV19 and TRBJ2-1; tentative D call: TRBD2 (7 bases). The V gene lost 7 bases and the J gene lost 0 bases, with 13 bases spanning the gap. Germline loops: CDR1 LNHDA, CDR2 SQIVND (reference sequence). The CDR3 is 15 residues long. CDR3 sequence reads: CASIPGGSSYNEQFF. CDR3 nucleotides: TGTGCCAGTATCCCGGGGGGCAGCTCCTACAATGAGCAGTTCTTC.

This chain links TRBV6-1 with TRBJ2-5, with D possibly called TRBD1 or TRBD2 (5 bases each). This CDR3 has 14 amino acids. Looked up from germline, CDR1 is MNHNS and CDR2 is SASEGT. V lost 6 bases to trimming and J lost 8 bases, with 19 bases between them. The chain's CDR3 is CASSPGPDITTQYF. CDR3 in DNA: TGTGCCAGCAGCCCGGGACCAGATATAACTACCCAGTACTTC.

This clonotype was found a few times. This rearrangement joins TRBV7-4 to TRBJ1-6; no clear D gene. V was cut by 4 bases and J by 0 bases, with 7 bases left in between. Germline V gene lookup returns CDR1 SGHVT and CDR2 SQSDAQ. CDR3 length equals 15 residues. DNA of the CDR3: TGTGCCAGCAGCTCTACAGTCTCCTATAATTCACCCCTCCACTTT. It codes for CASSSTVSYNSPLHF.

This clonotype was counted many times. The chain is built from TRBV7-8 and TRBJ2-1; D perhaps matches TRBD2 (7 bases). Trimming took off 2 bases at V and 8 bases at J, with 16 bases between the two ends. CDR1 is SGHVS, CDR2 FQNEAQ, per germline. The length of the CDR3 is 15 residues. The CDR3 sequence is CASSLKSWEGDEQFF. DNA of the CDR3: TGTGCCAGCAGCTTAAAATCGTGGGAGGGGGATGAGCAGTTCTTC.

At least ten counts were recorded for this clonotype. The chain recombines TRBV7-9 with TRBJ2-1; perhaps TRBD2 as D (5 bases). V was pared by 11 bases and J by 9 bases, with 17 bases between. Looked up from germline, CDR1 is SEHNR and CDR2 is FQNEAQ (reference sequence). The CDR3 covers 12 residues. The CDR3 DNA sequence: TGTGCCTCGACCTCAGAGGGTGCTGAGCAGTTCTTC. As protein: CASTSEGAEQFF.